This record concerns one TCR beta chain sequence. This clone's antigen is unknown. Base qualities are missing; no much larger clone stands one base away. The sample belongs to a study of control samples from healthy donors and cancer patients (dated by TCRdb to 2018 to 2021). Libraries were made using the immunoSEQ multiplex PCR assay. The clones in this table, taken by TCRdb from immuneACCESS, are in-frame only. Not every clone is retained; where verified, under half of the shortfall comes from an unresolved V gene, and the cause of the rest is unknown. This sample holds tens of thousands of clones; roughly 91% were observed only once. The ten largest clones take up roughly 7.6% of the sample. V has 4 bases trimmed and J has 3 bases trimmed; junction bases matching no gene number 10. For CDR1 and CDR2, the germline V gene lists SGDLS and YYNGEE. Its CDR3 holds 15 amino acids, cysteine through phenylalanine. CDR3 DNA is the only sequence kept; it has 45 bases, read in frame from the first base.

This chain joins TRBV9 to TRBJ2-7; 7 central bases correspond to TRBD1. The material sequenced was blood. This clonotype was obtained from a woman aged 60-70 years in good health. The bases are TGTGCCAGCAGCCTCGCCGAGGGGGCTAACTACGAGCAGTACTTC. It translates to CASSLAEGANYEQYF.